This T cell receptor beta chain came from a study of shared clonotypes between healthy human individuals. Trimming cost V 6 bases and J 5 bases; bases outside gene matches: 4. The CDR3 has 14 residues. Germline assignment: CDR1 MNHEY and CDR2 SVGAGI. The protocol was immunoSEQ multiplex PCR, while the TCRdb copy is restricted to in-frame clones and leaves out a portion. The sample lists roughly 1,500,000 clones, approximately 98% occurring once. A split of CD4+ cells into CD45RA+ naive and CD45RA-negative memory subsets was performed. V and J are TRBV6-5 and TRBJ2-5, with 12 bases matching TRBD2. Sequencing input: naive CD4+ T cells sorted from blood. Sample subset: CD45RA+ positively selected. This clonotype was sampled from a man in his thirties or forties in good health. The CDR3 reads CASRTSGSFETQYF. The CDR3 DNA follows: TGTGCCAGCAGGACTAGCGGGAGTTTCGAGACCCAGTACTTC.